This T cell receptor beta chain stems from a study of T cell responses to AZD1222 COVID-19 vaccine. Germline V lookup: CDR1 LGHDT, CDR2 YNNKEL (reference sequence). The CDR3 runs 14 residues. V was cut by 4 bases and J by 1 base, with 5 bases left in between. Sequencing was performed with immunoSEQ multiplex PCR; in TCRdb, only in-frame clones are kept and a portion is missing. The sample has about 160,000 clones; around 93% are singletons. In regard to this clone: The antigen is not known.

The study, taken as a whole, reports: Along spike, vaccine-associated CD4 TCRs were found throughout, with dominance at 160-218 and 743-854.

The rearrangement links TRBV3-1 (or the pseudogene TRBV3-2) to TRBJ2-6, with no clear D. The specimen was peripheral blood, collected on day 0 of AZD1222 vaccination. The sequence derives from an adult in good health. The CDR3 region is CASSLKSGANVLTF. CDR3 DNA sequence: TGTGCCAGCAGCCTGAAGTCTGGGGCCAACGTCCTGACTTTC.